This TCR beta chain is from a study of T cells in Graves' hyperthyroidism and ophthalmopathy. The CDR3 has 13 amino acids. Trimming removed 3 bases from V and 4 bases from J, with 10 bases in between. In germline, CDR1 is SQVTM, CDR2 ANQGSEA. This clonotype was seen repeatedly, ten times or more. RNA transcripts served as the template for amplifying TCR beta CDR3 regions. First-round RT-PCR of the TCR CDR3 relied on the HTBI primer set. Each CDR3 protein is one row after TCRdb ran MiXCR on the multiplex PCR reads. The sample has 500,000 to 600,000 distinct CDR3 sequences; 40% to 55% are singletons. The chain recombines TRBV29-1 with TRBJ1-5; D call uncertain. The specimen sequenced was peripheral blood or thyroid tissue (not recorded which). This clonotype was sampled from an adult woman with Graves' disease, either hyperthyroidism or ophthalmopathy (not recorded which). The CDR3 here is CSVDEGRNQPQHF. The CDR3 nucleotides read TGCAGCGTTGATGAGGGTAGGAATCAGCCCCAGCATTTT. Using reference TRBV29-1 and TRBJ1-5 for the parts outside the CDR3, the full variable domain is SAVISQKPSRDICQRGTSLTIQCQVDSQVTMMFWYRQQPGQSLTLIATANQGSEATYESGFVIDKFPISRPNLTFSTLTVSNMSPEDSSIYLCSVDEGRNQPQHFGDGTRLSIL.